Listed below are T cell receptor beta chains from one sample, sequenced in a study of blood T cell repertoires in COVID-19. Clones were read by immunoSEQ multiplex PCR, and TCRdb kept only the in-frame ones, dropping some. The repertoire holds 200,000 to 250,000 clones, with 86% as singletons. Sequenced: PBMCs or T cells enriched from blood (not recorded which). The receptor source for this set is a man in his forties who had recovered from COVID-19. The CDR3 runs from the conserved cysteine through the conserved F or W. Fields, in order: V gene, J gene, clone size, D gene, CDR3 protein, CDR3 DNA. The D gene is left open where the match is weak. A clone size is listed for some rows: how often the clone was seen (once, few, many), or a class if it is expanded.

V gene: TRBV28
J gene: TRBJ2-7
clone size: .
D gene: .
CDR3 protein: CASSSPLEGIYEQYF
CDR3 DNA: TGTGCCAGCAGTTCCCCCCTTGAGGGAATCTACGAGCAGTACTTC

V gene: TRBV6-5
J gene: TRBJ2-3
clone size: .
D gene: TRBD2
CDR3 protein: CASSPQRGGTDTQYF
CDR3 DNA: TGTGCCAGCAGCCCCCAGCGGGGAGGCACAGATACGCAGTATTTT

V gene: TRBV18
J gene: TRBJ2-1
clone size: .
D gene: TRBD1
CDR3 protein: CATTGDSYNEQFF
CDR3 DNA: TGTGCCACCACCGGGGACAGCTACAATGAGCAGTTCTTC

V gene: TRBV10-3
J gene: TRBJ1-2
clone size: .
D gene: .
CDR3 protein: CAITLGGNYGYTF
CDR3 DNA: TGTGCCATCACCCTGGGGGGGAACTATGGCTACACCTTC

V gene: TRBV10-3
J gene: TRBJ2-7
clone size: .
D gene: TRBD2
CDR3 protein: CAIKERGVTYEQYF
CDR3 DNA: TGTGCCATCAAAGAGCGGGGGGTTACCTACGAGCAGTACTTC

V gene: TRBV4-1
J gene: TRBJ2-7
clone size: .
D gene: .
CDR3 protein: CASSPNSMGLQYF
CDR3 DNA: TGCGCCAGCAGCCCAAATAGTATGGGACTGCAGTACTTC

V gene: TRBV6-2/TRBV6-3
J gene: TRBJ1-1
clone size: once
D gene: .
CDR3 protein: CASRPTGLNTEAFF
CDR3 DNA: TGTGCCAGCAGACCTACAGGGTTAAACACTGAAGCTTTCTTT

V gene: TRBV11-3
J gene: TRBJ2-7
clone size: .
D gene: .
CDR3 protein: CASSLVPGDEQYF
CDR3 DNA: TGTGCCAGCAGCTTAGTGCCAGGCGACGAGCAGTACTTC

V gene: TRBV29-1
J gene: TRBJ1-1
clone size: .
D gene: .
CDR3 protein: CSVEDPSRVTEAFF
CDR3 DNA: TGCAGCGTTGAAGACCCCAGCAGGGTCACTGAAGCTTTCTTT

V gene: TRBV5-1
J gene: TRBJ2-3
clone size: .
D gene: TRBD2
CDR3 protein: CASSLAGTSGGAHTQYF
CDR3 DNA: TGCGCCAGCAGCTTGGCCGGGACTAGCGGGGGGGCTCATACGCAGTATTTT

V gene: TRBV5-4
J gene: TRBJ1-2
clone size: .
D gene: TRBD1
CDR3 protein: CASSWDRDSYTF
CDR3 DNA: TGTGCCAGCAGTTGGGACAGGGACAGCTACACCTTC

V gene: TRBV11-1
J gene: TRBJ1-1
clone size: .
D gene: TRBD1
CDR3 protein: CASRSTGGFTEAFF
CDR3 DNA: TGTGCCAGCAGATCGACAGGGGGCTTTACTGAAGCTTTCTTT

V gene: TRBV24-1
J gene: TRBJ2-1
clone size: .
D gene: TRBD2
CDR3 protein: CATSDLVAGGPLEQFF
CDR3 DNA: TGTGCCACCAGTGATTTGGTAGCGGGAGGGCCTCTTGAGCAGTTCTTC

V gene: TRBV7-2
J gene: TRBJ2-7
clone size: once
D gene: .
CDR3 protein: CASSLSTGFWVAGPGIF
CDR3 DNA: TGTGCCAGCAGCTTATCGACAGGGTTTTGGGTAGCGGGACCCGGAATCTTC

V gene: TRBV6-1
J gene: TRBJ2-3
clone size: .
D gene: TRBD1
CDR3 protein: CASSKEQDRGGGDTQYF
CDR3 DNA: TGTGCCAGCAGTAAAGAGCAGGACAGGGGCGGGGGAGATACGCAGTATTTT

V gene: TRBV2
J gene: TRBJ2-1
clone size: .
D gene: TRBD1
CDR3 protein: CASSDGTDINEQFF
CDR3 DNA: TGTGCCAGCAGTGATGGGACAGACATAAATGAGCAGTTCTTC

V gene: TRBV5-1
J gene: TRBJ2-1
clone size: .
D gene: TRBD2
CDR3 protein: CASSFGLAGGLGSYNEQFF
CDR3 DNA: TGCGCCAGCAGCTTTGGACTAGCGGGAGGGCTCGGCTCCTACAATGAGCAGTTCTTC

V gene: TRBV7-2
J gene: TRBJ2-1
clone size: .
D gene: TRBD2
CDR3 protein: CASSLWSGGANEQFF
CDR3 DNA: TGTGCCAGCAGCCTATGGAGCGGGGGGGCCAACGAGCAGTTCTTC

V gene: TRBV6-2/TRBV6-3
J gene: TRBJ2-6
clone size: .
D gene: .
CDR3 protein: CASSPNRETPGANVLTF
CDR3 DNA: TGTGCCAGCAGCCCGAACAGGGAAACCCCTGGGGCCAACGTCCTGACTTTC